Given below is one TCR beta chain in context. As yet, its antigen is unknown. The CDR3 is made up of 12 amino acids. Trimming removed 4 bases at V and 4 bases at J, with 11 bases between. CDR1 and CDR2 from the germline V gene are DFQATT and SNEGSKA (reference sequence). TCRdb processed the 5' RACE reads anew with MiXCR; each CDR3 protein has one entry. The sample contains some 500,000 distinct CDR3 sequences, around 20% of which appear only once. This sample is part of a study of identical twins. Healthy Caucasian donors formed the entire cohort. General study results and limits: Reduced insertions were recorded for abundant cord blood beta clonotypes, with no such pattern in memory repertoires. Potential partial confounding of zero-insertion analyses by invariant MAIT and iNKT cells was noted.

This same sample was also part of a study on T cells expressing NK-cell markers. From that second work: The study drew TCR beta repertoires from sorted CD3+CD56+NKG2C+, CD3+CD56+NKG2C- and CD3+CD56-NKG2C+ T cells.

The chain combines TRBV20-1 with TRBJ2-7; possibly TRBD2 for D (6 bases). Sequences were obtained from CD4+ T cells sorted from blood. The sequence came from a woman aged 18-29 years in good health. The CDR3 DNA sequence: TGCAGTGCTAAAACCGGGGGTTACGAGCAGTACTTC. Translated, it gives CSAKTGGYEQYF.